The 24 T cell receptor beta chains presented below share a single source sample, sequenced in a study of T-cell memory formation after mild COVID-19. TCRdb re-called the 5' RACE reads through MiXCR, storing one row per CDR3 protein. The sample lists around 140,000 distinct CDR3 sequences, almost 25% seen once, with around 24% in the top ten. Specimen: PBMCs or a T cell subset sorted from them (not recorded which). Every receptor here comes from an adult woman who had mild COVID-19 (a few samples of this study predate the infection). Cell type and time point are not known.

This clonotype was picked up a small number of times. The chain combines TRBV7-9 with TRBJ2-6; the match to TRBD1 covers 11 bases. The germline V gene has CDR1 SEHNR and CDR2 FQNEAQ (reference sequence). The CDR3 is 17 residues long. Trimming took 5 bases from V and 0 from J; bases not matched to a gene: 3. CDR3 amino acids: CASSAGTGGSGANVLTF. CDR3 DNA: TGTGCCAGCAGCGCGGGGACAGGGGGCTCTGGGGCCAACGTCCTGACTTTC.

This chain connects TRBV5-1 to TRBJ2-7; a possible D gene is TRBD2 (7 bases). The V end was cut by 0 bases, the J end by 7 bases, with 14 bases between. This CDR3 is 14 amino acids long. The germline gives CDR1 SGHRS, CDR2 YFSETQ. DNA for the CDR3: TGCGCCAGCAGCTTGGAGGGGGGGCCGGGAGAGCAGTACTTC. Translated, it gives CASSLEGGPGEQYF.

V gene TRBV20-1 combines with J gene TRBJ2-3; D is perhaps TRBD1 (6 bases). Trimming pared 1 base from V and 2 bases from J, leaving 13 bases between. The CDR3 totals 15 residues. Germline V gene sequence: CDR1 DFQATT, CDR2 SNEGSKA (reference sequence). In DNA, the CDR3 is TGCAGTGCTAGAGCCGGGGACACACACACAGATACGCAGTATTTT. It specifies CSARAGDTHTDTQYF.

The chain is built from TRBV4-1 and TRBJ1-6; the D gene is possibly TRBD1 (6 bases). Germline loops: CDR1 MGHRA, CDR2 YSYEKL. The CDR3 loop spans 17 amino acids. Trimming took off 4 bases at V and 10 bases at J, with 23 bases between the two ends. CDR3 amino acids: CASSRRDRAGAESPLHF. CDR3 in DNA: TGCGCCAGCAGCCGCCGAGATCGAGCAGGGGCTGAATCACCCCTCCACTTT.

This clonotype was detected a few times. This chain joins TRBV7-9 and TRBJ1-1, with no clear D. This CDR3 comprises 15 residues. Germline CDR1 reads SEHNR; CDR2 reads FQNEAQ (reference sequence). Trimming shortened V by 5 bases and J by 2 bases, and 15 bases separated the two germline ends. The DNA of the CDR3 is TGTGCCAGCAGCCAACAGATGGCGGGTAACACTGAAGCTTTCTTT. Translated, it gives CASSQQMAGNTEAFF.

The gene calls are TRBV27 and TRBJ2-3, with TRBD2 identical over 9 bases. Looked up from germline, CDR1 is MNHEY and CDR2 is SMNVEV (reference sequence). This CDR3 spans 14 amino acids. V dropped 5 bases and J dropped 5; count of bases not matched to a gene: 5. The CDR3 nucleotides are TGTGCCAGCAGTCTGGCGGGAGGGGGAGATACGCAGTATTTT. It encodes CASSLAGGGDTQYF.

J is TRBJ2-5 and V is TRBV4-1; no clear D gene. This CDR3 spans 14 amino acids. Trimming left V 0 bases short and J 4 bases short, with 9 bases between. Germline values: CDR1 MGHRA, CDR2 YSYEKL. The DNA of the CDR3 is TGCGCCAGCAGCCAAGAACAGAGGAGAGAGACCCAGTACTTC. This encodes CASSQEQRRETQYF.

This clonotype was found a few times. The chain recombines TRBV7-9 with TRBJ2-1, with 13 positions matching TRBD2. J lost 9 bases, V lost 5 bases, and 7 bases had no gene match. Germline V gene sequence: CDR1 SEHNR, CDR2 FQNEAQ (reference sequence). This CDR3 is 15 amino acids long. The CDR3 nucleotides are TGTGCCAGCAGCCGAGGACTAGCGGGAGTGACTGAGCAGTTCTTC. Translation: CASSRGLAGVTEQFF.

This chain links TRBV6-2 or TRBV6-3 with TRBJ1-2; D is possibly TRBD1 (5 bases). The germline V and J ends were trimmed by 7 bases and 6 bases, with 15 bases remaining between them. The CDR3 extends over 13 amino acids. Per germline, CDR1 MNHEY and CDR2 SVGEGT. The CDR3 sequence is CASTQPSGDGYTF. The CDR3 DNA is TGTGCCAGCACTCAACCGTCGGGGGATGGCTACACCTTC.

This chain uses TRBV29-1 with TRBJ2-7, with D tentatively TRBD1 or TRBD2 (6 bases each). Trimming removed 7 bases at V and 6 bases at J, with 22 bases between. Per the germline V gene, CDR1 is SQVTM and CDR2 is ANQGSEA. CDR3 length equals 14 residues. The CDR3 DNA is TGCAGCGCCTCTGACGGGGGACTGGGGGCCGAGCAGTACTTC. It translates to CSASDGGLGAEQYF.

In its sample, this clonotype was seen a few times. V is TRBV7-2 and J is TRBJ1-2; possibly TRBD1 for D (5 bases). This CDR3 comprises 14 residues. The V end was cut by 10 bases, the J end by 3 bases, with 18 bases between. CDR1 is SGHTA, CDR2 FQGNSA, per germline. The CDR3 coding sequence is TGTGCCACCTTAAGGGCCCGAGGGGACTATGGCTACACCTTC. Its translation: CATLRARGDYGYTF.

This clonotype was observed a handful of times. The chain uses TRBV27 and TRBJ2-3, with TRBD1 identical over 8 bases. V lost 5 bases, J lost 2 bases, and 6 bases stayed unmatched. This CDR3 spans 15 amino acids. Germline lookup yields CDR1 MNHEY and CDR2 SMNVEV (reference sequence). This CDR3 reads CASSSRGRDTDTQYF. In nucleotides, the CDR3 is TGTGCCAGCAGTAGCAGGGGGCGCGACACAGATACGCAGTATTTT.

The chain combines TRBV30 with TRBJ2-7, with D maybe TRBD2 (5 bases). Germline values: CDR1 GTSNPN, CDR2 SVGIG (reference sequence). With 0 bases removed from V and 5 bases from J, the gap between germline ends came to 11 bases. The CDR3 is 13 amino acids. The CDR3 nucleotides read TGTGCCTGGAGTGTCGGGGTTTTCCACGAGCAGTACTTC. Its protein is CAWSVGVFHEQYF. The whole variable domain, remainder taken from reference TRBV30 and TRBJ2-7, is SQTIHQWPATLVQPVGSPLSLECTVEGTSNPNLYWYRQAAGRGLQLLFYSVGIGQISSEVPQNLSASRPQDRQFILSSKKLLLSDSGFYLCAWSVGVFHEQYFGPGTRLTVT.

The gene calls are TRBV29-1 and TRBJ2-1; 10 positions agree with TRBD2. Germline lookup yields CDR1 SQVTM and CDR2 ANQGSEA. The ends lost 0 bases at V and 7 bases at J; junction bases unmatched: 3. CDR3 length equals 14 residues. The CDR3 sequence is CSVEDWTSGNEQFF. In DNA, the CDR3 is TGCAGCGTTGAAGATTGGACTAGCGGAAATGAGCAGTTCTTC.

This chain connects TRBV4-3 to TRBJ2-2; 10 bases line up with TRBD2. The germline CDR1 and CDR2 sequences are LGHNA and YSLEER. The CDR3 contains 15 residues. V lost 0 bases to trimming and J lost 6 bases; unmatched junction nucleotides: 1. CDR3 sequence: CASSQEGTSAGELFF. CDR3 nucleotide sequence: TGCGCCAGCAGCCAAGAGGGGACTAGCGCCGGGGAGCTGTTTTTT.

This clonotype was seen only a few times. The chain joins TRBV4-1 to TRBJ2-2; D tentatively reads TRBD1 or TRBD2 (5 bases each). Per the germline V gene, CDR1 is MGHRA and CDR2 is YSYEKL. Between the trimmed V and J ends, which lost 2 bases and 5 bases, there was a span of 12 bases. The CDR3 covers 15 residues. CDR3 residues: CASSQKGPTTGELFF. The CDR3 DNA is TGCGCCAGCAGCCAAAAGGGACCGACAACCGGGGAGCTGTTTTTT.

The rearrangement uses TRBV5-1 and TRBJ2-5; tentatively, D is TRBD2 (7 bases). This CDR3 contains 15 residues. Germline V gives CDR1 SGHRS, CDR2 YFSETQ. Deletions cut 0 bases from V and 3 bases from J, with 12 bases between. CDR3 sequence (DNA): TGCGCCAGCAGCTTGGAGGGGGGGCCCGAAGAGACCCAGTACTTC. This gives the protein CASSLEGGPEETQYF.

This rearrangement joins TRBV6-5 to TRBJ2-7, with D perhaps matching TRBD2 (6 bases). Germline CDR1 and CDR2: MNHEY and SVGAGI. The CDR3 extends over 12 amino acids. Trimming shortened V by 6 bases and J by 6 bases, and 12 bases separated the two germline ends. The DNA for the CDR3 is TGTGCCAGCAGCCTGGAGGGAGCCGAGCAGTACTTC. It yields the protein CASSLEGAEQYF.

The chain employs TRBV7-9 and TRBJ1-1; unclear D gene. This CDR3 region has 15 residues. CDR1 and CDR2 (germline): SEHNR, FQNEAQ (reference sequence). V was shortened by 5 bases and J by 1 base, with 14 bases between the two germline ends. The CDR3 is CASSPAISGNTEAFF. The CDR3 region has the DNA TGTGCCAGCAGCCCGGCTATCTCCGGGAACACTGAAGCTTTCTTT.

V gene TRBV20-1 combines with J gene TRBJ2-3, with 7 bases identical to TRBD2. With V trimmed by 3 bases and J by 5 bases, 11 bases remained unmatched. Germline loops: CDR1 DFQATT, CDR2 SNEGSKA (reference sequence). The CDR3 runs 15 residues. This CDR3 is CSARMERGLEDTQYF. The CDR3 bases are TGCAGTGCTAGGATGGAGCGGGGTCTGGAAGATACGCAGTATTTT.

Comment on this clonotype: This CDR3 is missing its conserved last phenylalanine or tryptophan, likely due to a read error. The J gene is TRBJ2-3, the V gene TRBV9, with D uncertain. CDR1 is SGDLS and CDR2 is YYNGEE in the germline V gene. This CDR3 spans 13 amino acids. V shed 2 bases and J shed 2 bases, with 6 bases lying between them. In nucleotides, the CDR3 is TGTGCCAGCAGCGTGGCCCTCACAGATACGCAGTATTGT. Its translation: CASSVALTDTQYC.

The chain carries TRBV24-1 and TRBJ2-2; TRBD1 aligns across 11 bases. J gave up 3 bases and V 4 bases, and 6 bases lay outside the gene matches. The CDR3 is made up of 17 amino acids. In germline, CDR1 is KGHDR, CDR2 SFDVKD. CDR3 coding DNA: TGTGCCACCAGTGACCCCTGGACAGGGGGCGACACCGGGGAGCTGTTTTTT. Protein: CATSDPWTGGDTGELFF.

This clonotype was seen only a few times. As DNA, the CDR3 is TGCAGCGTTGCGGGGGACGGGAAGAACACTGAAGCTTTCTTT. This encodes CSVAGDGKNTEAFF. The chain joins TRBV29-1 to TRBJ1-1, with D possibly matching TRBD1 (5 bases). Between the trimmed V and J ends, which lost 4 bases and 1 base, there was a span of 13 bases. Germline values: CDR1 SQVTM, CDR2 ANQGSEA. The CDR3 spans 14 residues.

This clonotype was seen more than once but under ten times. The V gene is TRBV7-9, the J gene TRBJ1-2; D might be TRBD1 (5 bases). Trimming removed 11 bases at V and 1 base at J, with 11 bases between. CDR3 length equals 12 residues. Germline lookup yields CDR1 SEHNR and CDR2 FQNEAQ (reference sequence). As DNA, the CDR3 is TGTGCCGCTGCTGGGGGTAACTATGGCTACACCTTC. It specifies CAAAGGNYGYTF.